A single sample is the source of the 8 T cell receptor beta chains below, sequenced in a study of blood T cell repertoires in COVID-19 (dated by TCRdb to about 2020). To prepare the library, the immunoSEQ multiplex PCR assay was applied. The table comes from immuneACCESS by way of TCRdb, which keeps in-frame sequences with V and J called. Part of the clones is missing from these tables; in studies checked, under half for an unresolved V gene and the rest for unknown reasons. For this sample there are 120,000 to 150,000 clones; around four fifths appear just once. Less than 5% of the sample belongs to the ten largest clones. What was sequenced was peripheral blood. These receptors all come from a woman aged 80 or over with acute or convalescent COVID-19.

This clone was recorded once. The rearrangement links TRBV5-1 to TRBJ1-6; no clear D gene. Trimming took off 1 base at V and 14 bases at J, with 13 bases between the two ends. The CDR3 runs 13 residues. Germline assignment: CDR1 SGHRS and CDR2 YFSETQ. CDR3 loop: CASSLTQSGTLHF. Here the CDR3 DNA reads TGCGCCAGCAGCTTGACCCAATCGGGTACCCTCCACTTT.

The chain employs TRBV15 and TRBJ1-4; D not certain. Looked up from germline, CDR1 is LNHNV and CDR2 is YYDKDF (reference sequence). Trimming cost V 1 base and J 0 bases, with 6 bases left between them. There are 15 residues in the CDR3. The CDR3, as DNA: TGTGCCACCAGCAGAGGCGGAGCAACTAATGAAAAACTGTTTTTT. Its translation: CATSRGGATNEKLFF.

The V gene is TRBV27, the J gene TRBJ2-7; the match to TRBD2 covers 10 bases. V lost 6 bases to trimming and J lost 2 bases; unmatched junction nucleotides: 10. This CDR3 is 16 amino acids long. Germline CDR1 reads MNHEY; CDR2 reads SMNVEV (reference sequence). CDR3 sequence: CASRWTSGRGAYEQYF. The CDR3 DNA sequence: TGTGCCAGCAGATGGACTAGCGGCCGAGGAGCCTACGAGCAGTACTTC.

The CDR3 DNA sequence: TGTGCCAGCAGTCTAGGACAGTTCTCTGGGGCCAACGTCCTGACTTTC. This encodes CASSLGQFSGANVLTF. The V and J genes are TRBV27 and TRBJ2-6; possibly TRBD1 for D (6 bases). The CDR3 contains 16 residues. The V end was cut by 5 bases, the J end by 0 bases, with 11 bases between. The V gene's germline CDR1 is MNHEY and CDR2 SMNVEV (reference sequence).

The chain has TRBV2 and TRBJ2-2; TRBD1 aligns across 7 bases. CDR1 and CDR2 (germline): SNHLY, FYNNEI. The CDR3 is 15 residues long. V shed 7 bases and J 1 base; nucleotides not matched to a gene: 6. Here the CDR3 reads CASTPDRRNTGELFF. The CDR3 DNA is TGTGCCAGCACCCCGGACAGGAGGAACACCGGGGAGCTGTTTTTT.

This clone was found many times. J is TRBJ1-2 and V is TRBV4-1, with 11 bases aligning to TRBD1. The V and J ends lost 2 bases and 6 bases, in that order; junction bases with no gene match: 20. CDR3 length: 20 amino acids. Germline lookup yields CDR1 MGHRA and CDR2 YSYEKL. The DNA of the CDR3 is TGCGCCAGCAGCCAACCTGTACTGCGACCGAGGACAGGGGGCGTCGATGGCTACACCTTC. It yields the protein CASSQPVLRPRTGGVDGYTF.

The V call is TRBV27, the J call TRBJ2-6, with 7 bases that match TRBD1. Germline V gene lookup returns CDR1 MNHEY and CDR2 SMNVEV (reference sequence). Losses at the gene ends were 4 bases for V and 2 bases for J; bases not matched to a gene: 5. The CDR3 is made up of 16 amino acids. DNA of the CDR3: TGTGCCAGCAGTTACGTCAGGGGGACTGGGGCCAACGTCCTGACTTTC. Residues: CASSYVRGTGANVLTF.

Comment on this clone: Other nucleotide sequences from this sample produce the same CDR3. The V gene is TRBV24-1, the J gene TRBJ1-5, with unresolved D. The CDR3 covers 14 residues. Germline V gene sequence: CDR1 KGHDR, CDR2 SFDVKD. Trimming cost V 4 bases and J 3 bases, with 9 bases left between them. DNA for the CDR3: TGTGCCACCAGTGACCGACAACTCAATCAGCCCCAGCATTTT. It codes for CATSDRQLNQPQHF.